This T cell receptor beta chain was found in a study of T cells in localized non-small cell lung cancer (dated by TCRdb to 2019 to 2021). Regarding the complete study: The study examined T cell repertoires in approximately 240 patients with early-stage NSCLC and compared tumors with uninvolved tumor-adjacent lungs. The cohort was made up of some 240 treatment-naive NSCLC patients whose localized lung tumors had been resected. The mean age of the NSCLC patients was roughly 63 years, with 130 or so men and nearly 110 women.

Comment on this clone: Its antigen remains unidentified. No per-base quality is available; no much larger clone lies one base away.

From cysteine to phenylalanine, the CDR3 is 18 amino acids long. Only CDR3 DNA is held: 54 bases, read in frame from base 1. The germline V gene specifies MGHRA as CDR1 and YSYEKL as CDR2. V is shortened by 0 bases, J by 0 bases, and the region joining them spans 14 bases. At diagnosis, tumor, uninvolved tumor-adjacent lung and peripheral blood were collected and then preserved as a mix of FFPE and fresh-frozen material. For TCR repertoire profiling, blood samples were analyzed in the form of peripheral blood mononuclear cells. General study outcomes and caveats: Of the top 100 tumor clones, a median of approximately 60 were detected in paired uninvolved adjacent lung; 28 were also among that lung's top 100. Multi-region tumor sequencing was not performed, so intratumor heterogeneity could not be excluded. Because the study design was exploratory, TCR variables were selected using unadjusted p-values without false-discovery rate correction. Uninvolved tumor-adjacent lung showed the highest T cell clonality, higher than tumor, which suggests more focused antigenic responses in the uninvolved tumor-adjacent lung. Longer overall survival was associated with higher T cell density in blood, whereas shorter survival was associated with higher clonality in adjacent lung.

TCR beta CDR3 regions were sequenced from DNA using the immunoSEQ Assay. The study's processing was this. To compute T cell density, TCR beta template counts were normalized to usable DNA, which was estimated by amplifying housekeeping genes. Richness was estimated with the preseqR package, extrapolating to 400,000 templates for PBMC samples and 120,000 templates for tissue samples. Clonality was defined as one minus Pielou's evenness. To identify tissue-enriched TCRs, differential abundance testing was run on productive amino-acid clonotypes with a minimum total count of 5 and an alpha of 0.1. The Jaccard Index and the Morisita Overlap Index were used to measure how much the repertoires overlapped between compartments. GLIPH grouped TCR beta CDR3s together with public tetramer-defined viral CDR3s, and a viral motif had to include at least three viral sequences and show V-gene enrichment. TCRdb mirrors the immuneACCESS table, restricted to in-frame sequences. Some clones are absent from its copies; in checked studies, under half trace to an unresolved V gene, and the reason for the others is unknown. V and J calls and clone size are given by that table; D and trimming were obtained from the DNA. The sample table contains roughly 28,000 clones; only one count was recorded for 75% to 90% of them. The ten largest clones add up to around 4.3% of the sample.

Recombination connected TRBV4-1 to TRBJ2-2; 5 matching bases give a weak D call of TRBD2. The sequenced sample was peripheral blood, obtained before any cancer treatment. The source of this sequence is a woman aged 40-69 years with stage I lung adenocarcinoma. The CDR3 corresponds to CASSQEGKGRANTGELFF. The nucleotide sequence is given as TGCGCCAGCAGCCAAGAGGGTAAAGGGAGAGCGAACACCGGGGAGCTGTTTTTT.